The rows below give T cell receptor beta chains drawn from one sample of a study of radiation and T cells in renal cell carcinoma. Only in-frame clones appear in the TCRdb table, and some are missing; sequencing was by immunoSEQ multiplex PCR. Of about 86,000 clones in the sample, about 82% were seen once. The specimen comprised blood, sampled from a patient whose treatment included radiotherapy and nephrectomy. The receptors were sampled from a man in his fifties or sixties with renal cell carcinoma. CDR3s include the opening cysteine and the closing phenylalanine or tryptophan. Fields, in order: D gene, J gene, V gene, clone size, CDR3 protein, CDR3 DNA. The D gene is left open where the match is weak. A clone size is listed for some rows: how often the clone was seen (once, few, many), or a class if it is expanded.

>.|TRBJ2-2|TRBV5-1|.
CASSLDQANTGELFF
TGCGCCAGCAGCTTGGACCAGGCAAACACCGGGGAGCTGTTTTTT
>.|TRBJ1-1|TRBV6-6|few
CASSDGLFTEAFF
TGTGCCAGCAGTGACGGACTGTTCACTGAAGCTTTCTTT
>.|TRBJ1-1|TRBV6-1|.
CASSLLGVAEAFF
TGTGCCAGCAGCCTCCTAGGGGTGGCTGAAGCTTTCTTT
>TRBD1|TRBJ1-2|TRBV6-1|.
CASSDIGTGSYGYTF
TGTGCCAGCAGTGATATCGGGACAGGGTCCTATGGCTACACCTTC
>TRBD1|TRBJ2-7|TRBV5-1|.
CASSARTGGYEQYF
TGCGCCAGCAGCGCAAGGACAGGGGGCTACGAGCAGTACTTC
>.|TRBJ1-1|TRBV6-5|.
CASSYRRPSNTEAFF
TGTGCCAGCAGTTACCGACGACCGTCCAACACTGAAGCTTTCTTT
>TRBD2|TRBJ2-5|TRBV5-1|.
CASSLPTSGSGETQYF
TGCGCCAGCAGCTTGCCGACTAGCGGGAGCGGAGAGACCCAGTACTTC
>.|TRBJ1-2|TRBV2|.
CASSGTASNYGYTF
TGTGCCAGCAGTGGCACAGCCTCTAACTATGGCTACACCTTC
>TRBD1|TRBJ1-2|TRBV6-1|.
CASRGWDRALGYTF
TGTGCCAGCCGGGGGTGGGACAGGGCCTTAGGCTACACCTTC
>TRBD2|TRBJ2-3|TRBV7-2|.
CASSLGGGAWDTQYF
TGTGCCAGCAGCTTAGGCGGGGGGGCTTGGGATACGCAGTATTTT
>TRBD1|TRBJ2-1|TRBV7-3|.
CASSFEDRDRFF
TGTGCCAGCAGCTTCGAAGACAGGGATCGGTTCTTC
>.|TRBJ1-6|TRBV30|few
CAWSVSGVASPLHF
TGTGCCTGGAGTGTATCAGGGGTAGCTTCACCCCTCCACTTT
>TRBD1|TRBJ1-1|TRBV6-4|few
CARGQGSMNTEAFF
TGTGCCAGGGGACAGGGTTCAATGAACACTGAAGCTTTCTTT
>.|TRBJ1-5|TRBV5-1|.
CASSLDVGGNQPQHF
TGCGCCAGCAGCTTGGATGTGGGGGGCAATCAGCCCCAGCATTTT
>TRBD1|TRBJ1-4|TRBV19|.
CASSRGQGNEKLFF
TGTGCCAGTAGTAGGGGACAGGGAAATGAAAAACTGTTTTTT
>.|TRBJ1-1|TRBV19|.
CASSIGITAFF
TGTGCCAGTAGTATAGGGATTACAGCTTTCTTT
>.|TRBJ2-7|TRBV18|.
CASSPNSNEQYF
TGTGCCAGCTCACCCAACAGTAACGAGCAGTACTTC
>.|TRBJ2-5|TRBV29-1|.
CSVEDPGRLGVETQYF
TGCAGCGTTGAAGATCCGGGACGGTTAGGGGTAGAGACCCAGTACTTC
>TRBD2|TRBJ2-1|TRBV5-1|medium-sized
CATGPGLAGDSNEQFF
TGCGCCACCGGCCCGGGACTAGCGGGAGATAGCAATGAGCAGTTCTTC
>.|TRBJ2-6|TRBV30|.
CAWTRSVISGANVLTF
TGTGCCTGGACAAGATCAGTAATTTCTGGGGCCAACGTCCTGACTTTC
>TRBD2|TRBJ2-6|TRBV4-3|.
CASSQALSGVSGANVLTF
TGCGCCAGCAGCCAAGCGCTTAGCGGGGTATCTGGGGCCAACGTCCTGACTTTC
>TRBD2|TRBJ2-3|TRBV5-1|.
CASSFGSGSTDTQYF
TGCGCCAGCAGCTTCGGTAGCGGGAGCACAGATACGCAGTATTTT
>TRBD2|TRBJ2-1|TRBV15|.
CATSRDGGDEQFF
TGTGCCACCAGCAGAGATGGGGGGGATGAGCAGTTCTTC
>TRBD1|TRBJ1-3|TRBV14|.
CASSPGTGFGNTIYF
TGTGCCAGCAGCCCGGGGACAGGGTTCGGAAACACCATATATTTT
>.|TRBJ2-3|TRBV5-6|.
CASSNNLRTVFSTDTQYF
TGTGCCAGCAGTAATAACCTAAGGACAGTTTTCAGCACAGATACGCAGTATTTT
>TRBD2|TRBJ2-1|TRBV11-2|.
CASSPFGREGEQFF
TGTGCCAGCAGCCCCTTTGGGCGGGAGGGTGAGCAGTTCTTC
>.|TRBJ1-2|TRBV30|.
CAWSNSNNYGYTF
TGTGCCTGGAGTAACAGCAATAACTATGGCTACACCTTC
>.|TRBJ1-5|TRBV30|.
CAWSVDRLNQPQHF
TGTGCCTGGAGTGTAGACAGGCTCAATCAGCCCCAGCATTTT
>TRBD2|TRBJ2-3|TRBV27|once
CASSLKGSFGRAGDTQYF
TGTGCCAGCAGTTTGAAGGGGAGTTTCGGGAGGGCCGGAGATACGCAGTATTTT
>.|TRBJ2-4|TRBV21-1|.
CASSNTRDSKNIQYF
TGTGCCAGCAGCAACACCCGGGACAGCAAAAACATTCAGTACTTC
>.|TRBJ2-3|TRBV28|.
CASSLSTAGYTDTQYF
TGTGCCAGCAGTTTGTCTACGGCGGGTTACACAGATACGCAGTATTTT
>.|TRBJ2-7|TRBV7-9|.
CASSPWGEFYEQYF
TGTGCCAGCAGCCCCTGGGGGGAGTTCTACGAGCAGTACTTC